Below are 9 T cell receptor beta chains sequenced from a single sample in a study of cytomegalovirus exposure and HLA in healthy donors. A multiplex PCR was run with 60 Vbeta primers and 13 Jbeta primers. The method was immunoSEQ multiplex PCR; TCRdb's version includes in-frame clones alone and lacks a portion of them. The sample records fewer than 70,000 clones, 73% being singletons. Source material: PBMCs. The receptor set was obtained from a man between 50 and 59 years old in good health and CMV-seronegative.

The rearrangement joins TRBV6-1 to TRBJ2-2; 8 nucleotides agree with TRBD1. In germline, CDR1 is MNHNS, CDR2 SASEGT. This CDR3 contains 15 residues. J was trimmed by 4 bases and V by 4 bases; bases with no gene match: 5. CDR3 in amino acids: CASSVSGQGTGELFF. The CDR3 coding sequence is TGTGCCAGCAGTGTGTCCGGACAGGGCACCGGGGAGCTGTTTTTT.

V and J are TRBV10-3 and TRBJ2-7, with TRBD2 as a possible D gene (6 bases). The CDR3 runs 16 residues. Per germline, CDR1 ENHRY and CDR2 SYGVKD. Trimming pared 6 bases from V and 2 bases from J, leaving 20 bases between. This CDR3 is CAIRVILVGEAYEQYF. The DNA of the CDR3 is TGTGCCATCAGGGTCATCTTGGTAGGGGAGGCCTACGAGCAGTACTTC.

The chain recombines TRBV30 with TRBJ2-2, with D unclear. Germline lookup yields CDR1 GTSNPN and CDR2 SVGIG (reference sequence). V shed 8 bases and J shed 1 base, with 8 bases lying between them. This CDR3 spans 12 amino acids. CDR3 sequence (DNA): TGTGCCAGCCCCAAGAACACCGGGGAGCTGTTTTTT. Its translation: CASPKNTGELFF.

In this sample, this clone turned up a few times. The rearrangement uses TRBV7-2 and TRBJ2-5, with TRBD2 matching over 9 bases. This CDR3 is 15 amino acids long. The germline V gene has CDR1 SGHTA and CDR2 FQGNSA. Trimming cost V 5 bases and J 5 bases; bases outside gene matches: 9. The CDR3 DNA sequence: TGTGCCAGCAGCCGAGGGACTAGCTACGCGGAGACCCAGTACTTC. Translating gives CASSRGTSYAETQYF.

The chain couples TRBV29-1 to TRBJ2-7; possibly TRBD2 for D (6 bases). The germline V gene encodes CDR1 SQVTM and CDR2 ANQGSEA. Trimming removed 4 bases at V and 6 bases at J, with 13 bases between. The CDR3 consists of 12 residues. CDR3 sequence (DNA): TGCAGCGTTGTGTCGGGGAGGCGCGAGCAGTACTTC. As protein: CSVVSGRREQYF.

This clone has just a few counts. The J gene is TRBJ2-5, the V gene TRBV6-4; 16 bases are shared with TRBD2. This CDR3 is 20 amino acids long. The V segment lost 3 bases and the J segment 5 bases; nucleotides outside the gene matches: 15. The V gene's germline CDR1 is MRHNA and CDR2 SNTAGT. CDR3 loop: CASSDSQGTSGGAVFETQYF. The CDR3 DNA sequence: TGTGCCAGCAGTGATTCACAAGGGACTAGCGGGGGGGCCGTATTCGAGACCCAGTACTTC.

The genes are TRBV5-6 and TRBJ2-7; 8 bases match TRBD2. V was pared by 1 base and J by 3 bases, with 3 bases of the junction left unmatched. Germline lookup yields CDR1 SGHDT and CDR2 YYEEEE. The length of the CDR3 is 14 residues. The CDR3 nucleotides read TGTGCCAGCAGCTTGCGGGGACTAGTCTACGAGCAGTACTTC. Its translation is CASSLRGLVYEQYF.

The chain recombines TRBV2 with TRBJ1-5; weak D call: TRBD1 (5 bases). CDR1 is SNHLY and CDR2 is FYNNEI in the germline V gene. V was trimmed by 2 bases and J by 6 bases, leaving 11 bases between them. The CDR3 is 14 amino acids. The CDR3 DNA sequence: TGTGCCAGCAGTGAAATACAGGTGGTTCAGCCCCAGCATTTT. Translating gives CASSEIQVVQPQHF.

The V call is TRBV5-1, the J call TRBJ1-1; D might be TRBD1 (6 bases). Germline lookup yields CDR1 SGHRS and CDR2 YFSETQ. The CDR3 covers 13 residues. The V end was cut by 9 bases, the J end by 4 bases, with 16 bases between. The DNA for the CDR3 is TGCGCCACCCGCCTCCAGGGGACCACTGAAGCTTTCTTT. Translated: CATRLQGTTEAFF.